This TCR beta chain stems from a study of blood T cell repertoires in COVID-19 (TCRdb year 2020). Regarding the research as a whole: The collaborator samples originated in the United States, Italy and Spain and spanned the acute and convalescent phases of COVID-19. The material from the prospective study consisted of cDNA or gDNA derived from T cells, B-cell-depleted T cells, or PBMCs. The dataset comprised deeply sampled blood TCRbeta repertoires from subjects exposed to, actively infected with, or recovered from COVID-19. The repertoires were released in a freely available public database meant as a resource for research on the immune response to SARS-CoV-2. Samples were obtained from the ongoing ImmuneRACE study (first 160 participants) and from some 1,200 subjects provided by 6 global collaborators. Sample metadata almost always included a de-identified subject ID, COVID-19 status, age in years and sex. Where HLA class I and class II types were available, the types were taken from metadata supplied by the sample provider, not from assay-based typing.

The junction shows trimming of 3 bases on V and 7 bases on J, and the gene matches do not reach 11 bases of it. The germline V gene encodes CDR1 GTSNPN and CDR2 SVGIG (reference sequence). The CDR3, cysteine through phenylalanine, is 15 amino acids long. Just the 45-base CDR3 DNA is kept, in frame starting at base 1. The immunoSEQ Assay, a bias-controlled multiplex PCR, was used to amplify TCRbeta CDR3 regions from genomic DNA. The published analysis was carried out like this. The number of nucleated cells in each sample was estimated by amplification of reference gene primers within the assay. Sequence reads were collapsed and filtered to measure the absolute abundance of every unique TCRbeta CDR3 rearrangement. Productive Simpson clonality was computed per sample as the square root of Simpson's diversity index over productive rearrangements. TCRdb carries this immuneACCESS record with in-frame sequences only. Its versions omit some clonotypes, under half of them owing to an unresolved V gene in the studies checked, with the rest unexplained. That table is the source of V, J and clone size, and D and trimming were worked out from the DNA. Present in this sample are roughly 200,000 clones, roughly 79% of which were seen just once. The ten largest account for approximately 10% of the sample.

In Seattle, one collaborating source enrolled patients while the infection was active and tracked those patients longitudinally over the course of disease. Whole blood was collected in K2EDTA tubes by collaborating institutions according to the institutions' own protocols. For TCRbeta analysis, collaborator samples were shipped as frozen whole blood, as isolated PBMCs, or as DNA extracted from either sample type. What the research found in general, with its limitations: The amount of clinical and demographic metadata varied by source and participant and was provided uncurated.

With regard to this clone: The antigen this receptor binds is unknown. One base away there is no much larger clone; base qualities are not given.

This sequence uses TRBV30 and TRBJ1-1, and TRBD1 matches 10 of the central bases. Sequencing input: peripheral blood. This TCR was sampled from a woman between 35 and 50 years old with COVID-19, enrolled during active disease. The nucleotides read TGTGCCTGGAGGGGAATGGGGACAGGGGTTGGTGAAGCTTTCTTT. Translated, this is CAWRGMGTGVGEAFF.